Listed here are 31 T cell receptor beta chains from one sample, sequenced in a study of blood T cell repertoires in COVID-19. Profiling relied on immunoSEQ multiplex PCR, and the TCRdb table lists in-frame clones only, not all of them. Of about 89,000 clones listed, around 75% were seen once; the top ten hold roughly 6.3%. The sample was peripheral blood. These receptors all come from a man in his 70s with COVID-19, enrolled during active disease.

This chain uses TRBV6-5 with TRBJ1-1; 10 bases agree with TRBD1. The CDR3 extends over 15 amino acids. CDR1 is MNHEY, CDR2 SVGAGI, per germline. V lost 6 bases to trimming and J lost 5 bases; unmatched junction nucleotides: 9. The CDR3 reads CASRGVGTGATEAFF. CDR3 coding DNA: TGTGCCAGCAGAGGTGTCGGGACAGGGGCAACTGAAGCTTTCTTT.

The rearrangement joins TRBV7-9 to TRBJ1-6; 10 bases are a match to TRBD1. The V gene end was trimmed by 4 bases and the J gene end by 10 bases; junction bases not matched to a gene: 7. The length of the CDR3 is 15 residues. Germline values: CDR1 SEHNR, CDR2 FQNEAQ (reference sequence). The CDR3 sequence: CASSSTGQGRSPLHF. The CDR3 DNA sequence: TGTGCCAGCAGCTCTACGGGACAGGGGAGGTCACCCCTCCACTTT.

This clone was seen a single time. J is TRBJ1-1 and V is TRBV30, with 9 nucleotides matching TRBD1. The CDR3 consists of 14 residues. V lost 6 bases and J lost 2; bases outside the gene matches: 7. Germline CDR1 reads GTSNPN; CDR2 reads SVGIG (reference sequence). CDR3: CACNRDRANTEAFF. The CDR3 DNA is TGTGCCTGTAACCGGGACAGGGCCAACACTGAAGCTTTCTTT.

The V gene is TRBV6-6, the J gene TRBJ1-6; D perhaps matches TRBD1 (5 bases). The CDR3 spans 15 residues. Germline CDR1 and CDR2: MNHNY and SVGAGI (reference sequence). V lost 6 bases and J 6 bases, leaving 15 bases between the germline ends. CDR3 sequence reads: CASRDGGAGNSPLHF. CDR3 DNA: TGTGCCAGCAGGGATGGAGGGGCTGGTAATTCACCCCTCCACTTT.

This rearrangement joins TRBV4-3 to TRBJ2-2; 7 nucleotides match TRBD2. Per the germline V gene, CDR1 is LGHNA and CDR2 is YSLEER. J lost 0 bases, V lost 0 bases, and 19 bases had no gene match. The CDR3 consists of 22 residues. In DNA, the CDR3 is TGCGCCAGCAGCCAAGACGCGGGGATATGGGCGGGAGCAGACGCGAACACCGGGGAGCTGTTTTTT. Its translation is CASSQDAGIWAGADANTGELFF.

In its sample, this clone was seen once. J is TRBJ2-3 and V is TRBV21-1; no DNA check was done on the table's D call, TRBD2. TRBV21-1 is recorded as a pseudogene. This CDR3 spans 18 amino acids. Here the CDR3 DNA reads TGTGCCAGCAGCGAAGGTGTGGGTCTAGCGGGAGCCACAGATACGCAGTATTTT. Translation gives CASSEGVGLAGATDTQYF.

The chain couples TRBV11-2 to TRBJ2-7, with TRBD2 matching over 7 bases. CDR1 is SGHAT, CDR2 FQNNGV, per germline. V trimming: 4 bases; J trimming: 0 bases; junction bases outside the gene matches: 3. This CDR3 has 14 amino acids. The DNA for the CDR3 is TGTGCCAGCAGCTCGGGACTACCCTCCTACGAGCAGTACTTC. Its translation: CASSSGLPSYEQYF.

CDR3 coding DNA: TGCGCCAGCAGCGTCGCTAGCGATCCGGACACAGATACGCAGTATTTT. This encodes CASSVASDPDTDTQYF. V is TRBV5-1 and J is TRBJ2-3, with a possible D match to TRBD2 (6 bases). CDR1 and CDR2 (germline): SGHRS, YFSETQ. The CDR3 loop spans 16 amino acids. With 4 bases removed from V and 2 bases from J, the gap between germline ends came to 17 bases.

CDR3 in DNA: TGTGCCAGCTGTAGTATCTCTGGGGCCAACGTCCTGACTTTC. This sequence encodes CASCSISGANVLTF. The rearrangement joins TRBV5-6 to TRBJ2-6; no clear D. Germline CDR1 SGHDT, CDR2 YYEEEE. Trimming stripped 7 bases from V and 0 bases from J, with 8 bases between. This CDR3 region has 14 residues.

This sequence joins TRBV7-3 and TRBJ2-1, with 8 bases that match TRBD2. After removal of 4 bases from V and 7 bases from J, the junction contained 9 bases not matched to a gene. The CDR3 length is 15 residues. The germline V gene encodes CDR1 SGHTA and CDR2 FQGTGA. CDR3 amino acids: CASSSILAGTNEQFF. CDR3 coding DNA: TGTGCCAGCAGCTCAATCTTAGCGGGGACGAATGAGCAGTTCTTC. Full variable domain (outside the CDR3, taken from reference TRBV7-3 and TRBJ2-1): GAGVSQTPSNKVTEKGKYVELRCDPISGHTALYWYRQSLGQGPEFLIYFQGTGAADDSGLPNDRFFAVRPEGSVSTLKIQRTERGDSAVYLCASSSILAGTNEQFFGPGTRLTVL.

The DNA for the CDR3 is TGTGCCAGCACCACACAGCAGGGGTATGTCTATGGCTACACCTTC. Amino acids: CASTTQQGYVYGYTF. The chain carries TRBV28 and TRBJ1-2; possible D gene TRBD1, 6 bases. Germline V gene sequence: CDR1 MDHEN, CDR2 SYDVKM. V was cut by 7 bases and J by 4 bases, with 19 bases left in between. The CDR3 totals 15 residues.

This clone showed up just once. The rearrangement links TRBV4-2 to TRBJ2-2, with TRBD2 matching over 12 bases. Germline V gives CDR1 LGHNA, CDR2 YNFKEQ. CDR3 size: 17 residues. V shed 2 bases and J 5 bases; nucleotides not matched to a gene: 6. The CDR3 DNA reads TGTGCCAGCAGCCAATCCCTAGCGGGGGGGCGGACCGGGGAGCTGTTTTTT. Translating gives CASSQSLAGGRTGELFF.

The chain recombines TRBV28 with TRBJ2-3; TRBD1 matches at 8 bases. V lost 6 bases to trimming and J lost 1 base; unmatched junction nucleotides: 9. Germline CDR1 reads MDHEN; CDR2 reads SYDVKM. The CDR3 covers 16 residues. CDR3 in DNA: TGTGCCAGCAGGATAAATCGACAGGGGCGCACAGATACGCAGTATTTT. This encodes CASRINRQGRTDTQYF. Variable domain in full (rest from reference TRBV28 and TRBJ2-3): DVKVTQSSRYLVKRTGEKVFLECVQDMDHENMFWYRQDPGLGLRLIYFSYDVKMKEKGDIPEGYSVSREKKERFSLILESASTNQTSMYLCASRINRQGRTDTQYFGPGTRLTVL.

This clone came up once. V gene TRBV6-2 or TRBV6-3 combines with J gene TRBJ1-2, with 7 bases identical to TRBD1. The CDR3 contains 16 residues. V shed 6 bases, J shed 0 bases, and the junction held 10 bases outside the gene matches. Germline CDR1 is MNHEY and CDR2 is SVGEGT. CDR3 sequence reads: CASSPDRDRANYGYTF. CDR3 nucleotides: TGTGCCAGCAGCCCTGACAGGGACCGAGCTAACTATGGCTACACCTTC.

This clone turned up a few times. This sequence joins TRBV5-1 and TRBJ1-4; 8 nucleotides agree with TRBD1. The CDR3 loop spans 15 amino acids. The V gene end was trimmed by 3 bases and the J gene end by 8 bases; junction bases not matched to a gene: 9. Germline V CDR1 and CDR2: SGHRS, YFSETQ. In DNA form, the CDR3 reads TGCGCCAGCAGCTCGTCCGGGACAGGTCCCGAAAAACTGTTTTTT. Translating gives CASSSSGTGPEKLFF.

The chain couples TRBV5-5 to TRBJ2-1, with 8 bases fitting TRBD1. The ends lost 4 bases at V and 8 bases at J; junction bases unmatched: 11. This CDR3 contains 15 residues. Germline CDR1 reads SGHKS; CDR2 reads YYEKEE (reference sequence). The CDR3 protein is CASSPSPQGAHEQFF. Written as DNA, the CDR3 is TGTGCCAGCAGCCCGAGCCCGCAGGGGGCGCATGAGCAGTTCTTC.

The rearrangement links TRBV3-1 (or the pseudogene TRBV3-2) to TRBJ2-1; TRBD2 matches 14 bases. CDR3 size: 20 residues. The V gene end was trimmed by 6 bases and the J gene end by 0 bases; junction bases not matched to a gene: 13. Germline values: CDR1 LGHDT, CDR2 YNNKEL (reference sequence). DNA of the CDR3: TGTGCCAGCAGTCGAGAAGTGTTGGGACTAGCGGGAGACTCCTACAATGAGCAGTTCTTC. Its protein is CASSREVLGLAGDSYNEQFF.

V usage is TRBV6-6 and J usage is TRBJ2-6, with 10 bases that match TRBD2. Germline assignment: CDR1 MNHNY and CDR2 SVGAGI (reference sequence). The CDR3 is 16 residues long. The junction had 5 bases not matched to a gene; V was cut back by 5 bases and J by 4 bases. The CDR3 sequence: CASSSGRVAGANVLTF. In nucleotides, the CDR3 is TGTGCCAGCAGTAGCGGGAGGGTCGCCGGGGCCAACGTCCTGACTTTC.

This clone showed up just once. The chain employs TRBV14 and TRBJ1-2, with 8 nucleotides matching TRBD1. V lost 4 bases and J lost 5; bases outside the gene matches: 6. This CDR3 contains 14 residues. Per germline, CDR1 SGHDN and CDR2 FVKESK. CDR3 coding DNA: TGTGCCAGCAGCCGTATCGACAGGGGATATGGCTACACCTTC. It is translated as CASSRIDRGYGYTF. The whole variable domain, remainder taken from reference TRBV14 and TRBJ1-2, is EAGVTQFPSHSVIEKGQTVTLRCDPISGHDNLYWYRRVMGKEIKFLLHFVKESKQDESGMPNNRFLAERTGGTYSTLKVQPAELEDSGVYFCASSRIDRGYGYTFGSGTRLTVV.

The CDR3 reads CASSGLAGGRETQYF. In DNA form, the CDR3 reads TGTGCCAGCAGCGGACTAGCGGGAGGGCGTGAGACCCAGTACTTC. The chain links TRBV7-2 to TRBJ2-5; 15 bases are a match to TRBD2. The CDR3 has 15 amino acids. The germline gives CDR1 SGHTA, CDR2 FQGNSA. V lost 5 bases to trimming and J lost 5 bases; unmatched junction nucleotides: 3. The variable domain in full, with the rest retrieved from reference TRBV7-2 and TRBJ2-5, is GAGVSQSPSNKVTEKGKDVELRCDPISGHTALYWYRQSLGQGLEFLIYFQGNSAPDKSGLPSDRFSAERTGGSVSTLTIQRTQQEDSAVYLCASSGLAGGRETQYFGPGTRLLVL.

This sequence joins TRBV5-1 and TRBJ2-7; no clear D gene. The V gene's germline CDR1 is SGHRS and CDR2 YFSETQ. V dropped 0 bases and J dropped 3 bases, with 7 bases sitting between them. CDR3 length: 13 residues. The CDR3 sequence: CASSLGDIYEQYF. The CDR3 nucleotides are TGCGCCAGCAGCTTGGGAGACATCTACGAGCAGTACTTC.

This chain joins TRBV7-8 and TRBJ2-7, with TRBD1 matching over 7 bases. J gave up 1 base and V 5 bases, and 8 bases lay outside the gene matches. The CDR3 has 15 amino acids. From germline, CDR1 is SGHVS and CDR2 FQNEAQ. CDR3 protein: CASSNSNRGSYEQYF. The CDR3, as DNA: TGTGCCAGCAGCAATAGTAACAGGGGTTCCTACGAGCAGTACTTC.

A few counts support this clone. The chain is built from TRBV5-4 and TRBJ1-4; D gene unclear. Germline values: CDR1 SGHNT, CDR2 YYREEE (reference sequence). The CDR3 runs 14 residues. The germline V and J ends were trimmed by 5 bases and 0 bases, with 8 bases remaining between them. This CDR3 is CASSSAATNEKLFF. CDR3 nucleotide sequence: TGTGCCAGCAGTTCGGCGGCAACTAATGAAAAACTGTTTTTT.

The CDR3 protein is CASSPTGTTDTQYF. The CDR3 nucleotides read TGTGCCAGCAGCCCTACAGGGACCACAGATACGCAGTATTTT. The V and J genes are TRBV7-2 and TRBJ2-3; a possible D gene is TRBD1 (6 bases). Trimming took off 5 bases at V and 2 bases at J, with 11 bases between the two ends. Germline-derived CDR1 and CDR2 are SGHTA and FQGNSA. This CDR3 has 14 residues.

This chain joins TRBV7-9 and TRBJ2-2, with 7 bases identical to TRBD2. CDR3 length: 14 residues. The V gene end was trimmed by 9 bases and the J gene end by 1 base; junction bases not matched to a gene: 5. Germline V lookup: CDR1 SEHNR, CDR2 FQNEAQ (reference sequence). The CDR3 bases are TGTGCCAGAGGGGCTAGCGGGAACACCGGGGAGCTGTTTTTT. Amino acid sequence: CARGASGNTGELFF. The full variable domain, its missing parts supplied by reference TRBV7-9 and TRBJ2-2, is DTGVSQNPRHKITKRGQNVTFRCDPISEHNRLYWYRQTLGQGPEFLTYFQNEAQLEKSRLLSDRFSAERPKGSFSTLEIQRTEQGDSAMYLCARGASGNTGELFFGEGSRLTVL.

This clone was seen only once. The chain combines TRBV19 with TRBJ2-7; tentatively, D is TRBD1 (6 bases). Trimming removed 8 bases at V and 4 bases at J, with 15 bases between. In germline, CDR1 is LNHDA, CDR2 SQIVND (reference sequence). This CDR3 region has 13 residues. In nucleotides, the CDR3 is TGTGCCAGTCAGCAGGGGAATTTGTACGAGCAGTACTTC. This sequence encodes CASQQGNLYEQYF.

The rearrangement joins TRBV28 to TRBJ2-5, with TRBD2 matching 8 bases. V lost 2 bases to trimming and J lost 1 base; unmatched junction nucleotides: 12. The germline gives CDR1 MDHEN, CDR2 SYDVKM. The CDR3 covers 18 residues. CDR3 amino acids: CASSLNGHLAGFQETQYF. For the CDR3, the DNA is TGTGCCAGCAGTTTAAATGGTCACCTAGCGGGTTTCCAAGAGACCCAGTACTTC.

This sequence joins TRBV7-6 and TRBJ2-1; no reliable D call. Trimming shortened V by 6 bases and J by 7 bases, and 7 bases separated the two germline ends. Germline V CDR1 and CDR2: SGHVS, FNYEAQ. There are 11 residues in the CDR3. DNA for the CDR3: TGTGCCAGCAGTTCCTTAAATGAGCAGTTCTTC. Its protein is CASSSLNEQFF.

This chain joins TRBV12-5 and TRBJ1-2, with D unclear. The CDR3 is 12 residues long. V was cut by 1 base and J by 7 bases, with 7 bases left in between. The germline gives CDR1 LGHNT, CDR2 FRNRAP. The DNA of the CDR3 is TGTGCTAGTGGTTTGGCCCCCGGTGGCTACACCTTC. Translated, it gives CASGLAPGGYTF.

V usage is TRBV19 and J usage is TRBJ2-2, with a tentative D call TRBD1 (6 bases). Germline values: CDR1 LNHDA, CDR2 SQIVND (reference sequence). V shed 7 bases and J shed 3 bases, with 15 bases lying between them. This CDR3 region has 15 residues. This chain's CDR3 is CASNYRASHTGELFF. CDR3 nucleotide sequence: TGTGCCAGTAATTACAGGGCTTCCCACACCGGGGAGCTGTTTTTT. Full variable domain (remainder filled in from reference TRBV19 and TRBJ2-2): DGGITQSPKYLFRKEGQNVTLSCEQNLNHDAMYWYRQDPGQGLRLIYYSQIVNDFQKGDIAEGYSVSREKKESFPLTVTSAQKNPTAFYLCASNYRASHTGELFFGEGSRLTVL.

This chain uses TRBV12-3 or TRBV12-4 with TRBJ1-2; no clear D. The CDR3 totals 12 residues. Between the trimmed V and J ends, which lost 3 bases and 7 bases, there was a span of 9 bases. The CDR3 loop reads CASSFPLSGYTF. Written as DNA, the CDR3 is TGTGCCAGCAGTTTCCCCCTGTCTGGCTACACCTTC.